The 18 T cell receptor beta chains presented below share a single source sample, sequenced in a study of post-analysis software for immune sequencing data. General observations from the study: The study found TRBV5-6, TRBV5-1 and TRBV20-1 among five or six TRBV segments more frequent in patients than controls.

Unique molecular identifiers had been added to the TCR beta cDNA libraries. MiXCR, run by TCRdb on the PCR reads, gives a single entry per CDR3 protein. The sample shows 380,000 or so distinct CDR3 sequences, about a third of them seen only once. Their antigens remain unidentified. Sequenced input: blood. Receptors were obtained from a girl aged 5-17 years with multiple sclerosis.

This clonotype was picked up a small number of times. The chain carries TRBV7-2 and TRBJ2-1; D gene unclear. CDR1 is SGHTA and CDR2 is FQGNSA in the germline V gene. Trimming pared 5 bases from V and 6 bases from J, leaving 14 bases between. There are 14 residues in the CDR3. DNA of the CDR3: TGTGCCAGCAGCCCGCAAGACTTACCCAATGAGCAGTTCTTC. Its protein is CASSPQDLPNEQFF.

The DNA of the CDR3 is TGTGCCAGCAGCTCCCGGGAGGGCCTCATAAGCTCCTATAATTCACCCCTCCACTTT. Amino acids: CASSSREGLISSYNSPLHF. The chain combines TRBV13 with TRBJ1-6; D is unclear. CDR3 length: 19 residues. Germline V gene data show CDR1 as PRHDT and CDR2 as FYEKMQ (reference sequence). V was pared by 4 bases and J by 0 bases, with 19 bases between.

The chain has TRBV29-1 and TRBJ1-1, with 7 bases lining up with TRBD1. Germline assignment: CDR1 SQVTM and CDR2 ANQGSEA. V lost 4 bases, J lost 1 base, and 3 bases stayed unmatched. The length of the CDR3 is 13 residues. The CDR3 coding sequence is TGCAGCGTTGGGGGACAGACGAACACTGAAGCTTTCTTT. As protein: CSVGGQTNTEAFF.

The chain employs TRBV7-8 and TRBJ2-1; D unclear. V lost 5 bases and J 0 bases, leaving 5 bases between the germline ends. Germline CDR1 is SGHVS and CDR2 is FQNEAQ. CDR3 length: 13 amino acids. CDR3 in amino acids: CASSHFSYNEQFF. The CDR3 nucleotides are TGTGCCAGCAGCCATTTCTCCTACAATGAGCAGTTCTTC.

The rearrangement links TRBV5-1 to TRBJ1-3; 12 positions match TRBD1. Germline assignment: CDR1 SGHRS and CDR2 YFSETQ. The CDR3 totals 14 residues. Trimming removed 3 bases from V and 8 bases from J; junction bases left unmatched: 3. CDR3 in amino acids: CASSSGQGADTIYF. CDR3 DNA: TGCGCCAGCAGCTCGGGACAGGGGGCCGACACCATATATTTT.

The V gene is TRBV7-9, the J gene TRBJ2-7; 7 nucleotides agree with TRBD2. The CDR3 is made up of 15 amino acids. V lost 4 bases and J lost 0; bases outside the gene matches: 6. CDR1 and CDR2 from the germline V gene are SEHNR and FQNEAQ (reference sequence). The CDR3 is CASSYAGESSYEQYF. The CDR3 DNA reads TGTGCCAGCAGCTACGCGGGGGAGAGCTCCTACGAGCAGTACTTC.

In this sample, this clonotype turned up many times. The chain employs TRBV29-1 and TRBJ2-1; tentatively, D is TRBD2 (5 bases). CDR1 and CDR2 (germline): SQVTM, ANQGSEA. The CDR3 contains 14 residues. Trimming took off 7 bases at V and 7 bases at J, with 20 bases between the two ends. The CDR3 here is CSAGSPESGNEQFF. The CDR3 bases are TGCAGCGCTGGGAGTCCCGAGAGTGGGAATGAGCAGTTCTTC.

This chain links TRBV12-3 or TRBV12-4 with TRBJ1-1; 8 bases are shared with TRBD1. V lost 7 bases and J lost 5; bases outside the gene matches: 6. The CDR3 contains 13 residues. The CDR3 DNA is TGTGCCAGCATTAAAACAGGGGGGACTGAAGCTTTCTTT. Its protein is CASIKTGGTEAFF.

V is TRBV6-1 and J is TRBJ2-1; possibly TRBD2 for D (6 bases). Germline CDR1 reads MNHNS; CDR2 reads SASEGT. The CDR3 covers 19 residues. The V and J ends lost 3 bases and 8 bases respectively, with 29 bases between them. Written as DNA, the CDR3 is TGTGCCAGCAGTGATCATGGACTGGGCCCGGGACTCTTTAGGGATGAGCAGTTCTTC. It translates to CASSDHGLGPGLFRDEQFF.

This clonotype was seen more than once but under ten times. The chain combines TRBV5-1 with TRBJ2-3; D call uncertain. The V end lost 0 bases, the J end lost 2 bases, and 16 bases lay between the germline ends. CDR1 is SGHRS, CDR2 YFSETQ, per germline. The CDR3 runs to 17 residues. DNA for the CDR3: TGCGCCAGCAGCTTGGACGGCCCGTACTCGCCCACAGATACGCAGTATTTT. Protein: CASSLDGPYSPTDTQYF.

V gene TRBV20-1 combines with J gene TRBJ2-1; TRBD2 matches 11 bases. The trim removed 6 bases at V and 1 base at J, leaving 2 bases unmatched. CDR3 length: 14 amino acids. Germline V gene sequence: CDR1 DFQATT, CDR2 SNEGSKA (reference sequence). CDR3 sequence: CSASSGGSYNEQFF. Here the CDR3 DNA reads TGCAGTGCCTCTAGCGGGGGGTCCTACAATGAGCAGTTCTTC.

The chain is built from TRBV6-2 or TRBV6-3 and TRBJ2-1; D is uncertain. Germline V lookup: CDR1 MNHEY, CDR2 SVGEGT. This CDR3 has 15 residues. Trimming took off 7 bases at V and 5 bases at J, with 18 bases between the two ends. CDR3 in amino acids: CASNLQLKSDNEQFF. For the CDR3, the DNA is TGTGCCAGCAACCTACAACTAAAGTCGGACAATGAGCAGTTCTTC.

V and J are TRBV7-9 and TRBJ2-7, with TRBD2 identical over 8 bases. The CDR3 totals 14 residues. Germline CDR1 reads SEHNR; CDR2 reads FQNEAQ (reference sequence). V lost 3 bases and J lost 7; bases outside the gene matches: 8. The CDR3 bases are TGTGCCAGCAGCTTCGGTACTAGCGGCTTAGAGCAGTACTTC. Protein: CASSFGTSGLEQYF. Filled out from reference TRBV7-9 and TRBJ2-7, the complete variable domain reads DTGVSQNPRHKITKRGQNVTFRCDPISEHNRLYWYRQTLGQGPEFLTYFQNEAQLEKSRLLSDRFSAERPKGSFSTLEIQRTEQGDSAMYLCASSFGTSGLEQYFGPGTRLTVT.

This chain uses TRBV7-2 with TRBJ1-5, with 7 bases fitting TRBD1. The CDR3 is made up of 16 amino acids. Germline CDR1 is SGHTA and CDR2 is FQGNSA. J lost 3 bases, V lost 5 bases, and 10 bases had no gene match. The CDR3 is CASSRQGSPNNQPQHF. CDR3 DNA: TGTGCCAGCAGCAGACAGGGCTCGCCTAACAATCAGCCCCAGCATTTT.

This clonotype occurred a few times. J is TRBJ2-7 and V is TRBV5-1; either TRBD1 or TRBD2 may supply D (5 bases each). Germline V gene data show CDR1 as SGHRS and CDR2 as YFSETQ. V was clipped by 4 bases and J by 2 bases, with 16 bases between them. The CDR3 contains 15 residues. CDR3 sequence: CASSPGARGAYEQYF. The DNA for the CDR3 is TGCGCCAGCAGCCCCGGTGCCCGGGGCGCCTACGAGCAGTACTTC. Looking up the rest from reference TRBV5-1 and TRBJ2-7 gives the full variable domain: KAGVTQTPRYLIKTRGQQVTLSCSPISGHRSVSWYQQTPGQGLQFLFEYFSETQRNKGNFPGRFSGRQFSNSRSEMNVSTLELGDSALYLCASSPGARGAYEQYFGPGTRLTVT.

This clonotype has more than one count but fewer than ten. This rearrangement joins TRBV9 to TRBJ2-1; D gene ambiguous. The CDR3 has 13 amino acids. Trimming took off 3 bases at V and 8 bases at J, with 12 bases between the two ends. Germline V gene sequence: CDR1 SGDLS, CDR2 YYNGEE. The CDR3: CASSGPSKHEQFF. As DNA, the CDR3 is TGTGCCAGCAGCGGACCCAGTAAGCATGAGCAGTTCTTC. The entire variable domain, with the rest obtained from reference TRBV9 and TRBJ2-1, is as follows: DSGVTQTPKHLITATGQRVTLRCSPRSGDLSVYWYQQSLDQGLQFLIQYYNGEERAKGNILERFSAQQFPDLHSELNLSSLELGDSALYFCASSGPSKHEQFFGPGTRLTVL.

In DNA form, the CDR3 reads TGCGCCAGCAGCTTGACCAACAGGGGGGGACCAGATACGCAGTATTTT. Translated: CASSLTNRGGPDTQYF. This chain connects TRBV5-1 to TRBJ2-3; D possibly corresponds to TRBD1 (8 bases). The germline V and J ends were trimmed by 1 base and 4 bases, with 16 bases remaining between them. The CDR3 runs 16 residues. The germline gives CDR1 SGHRS, CDR2 YFSETQ.

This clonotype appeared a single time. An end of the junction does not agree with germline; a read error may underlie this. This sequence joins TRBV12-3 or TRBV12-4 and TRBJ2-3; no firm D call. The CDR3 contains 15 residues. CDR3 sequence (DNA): TGTGCCAGCAGGCCCTCGGCCGGCCTTAAGGATATGCAGTATTTT. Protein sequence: CASRPSAGLKDMQYF.